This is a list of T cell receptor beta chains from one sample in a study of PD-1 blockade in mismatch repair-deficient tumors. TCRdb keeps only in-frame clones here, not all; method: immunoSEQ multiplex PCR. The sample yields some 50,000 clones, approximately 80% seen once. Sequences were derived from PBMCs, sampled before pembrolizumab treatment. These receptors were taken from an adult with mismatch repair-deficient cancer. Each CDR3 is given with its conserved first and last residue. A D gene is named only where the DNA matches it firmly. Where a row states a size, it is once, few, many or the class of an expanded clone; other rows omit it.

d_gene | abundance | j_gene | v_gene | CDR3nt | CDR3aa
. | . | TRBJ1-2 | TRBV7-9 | TGTGCCAGCAGGCTAAATCAGGGGATTCGTGGCTACACCTTC | CASRLNQGIRGYTF
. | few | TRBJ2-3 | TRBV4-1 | TGCGCCAGTTCCTCGGGACTGAATGGGGCAGATACGCAGTATTTT | CASSSGLNGADTQYF
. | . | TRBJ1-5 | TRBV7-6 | TGTGCCAGCAGCTTAGTCCACAATCAGCCCCAGCATTTT | CASSLVHNQPQHF
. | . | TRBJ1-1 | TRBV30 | TGTGCCTGGAGTTTAGGGGGGCCCACTGAAGCTTTCTTT | CAWSLGGPTEAFF
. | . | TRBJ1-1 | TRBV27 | TGTGCCAGCAGTTCCTTCCAGGGAGGATTGAACACTGAAGCTTTCTTT | CASSSFQGGLNTEAFF
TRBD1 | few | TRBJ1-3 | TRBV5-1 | TGCGCCAGCAGCCCAAGACCTTTGGACAGGGCTGGAAACACCATATATTTT | CASSPRPLDRAGNTIYF
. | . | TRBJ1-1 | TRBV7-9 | TGTGCCAGCAGCTTAGGATTGGGGGGGGACACTGAAGCTTTCTTT | CASSLGLGGDTEAFF
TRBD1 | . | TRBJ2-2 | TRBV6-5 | TGTGCCAGCAGTCCCGGGACAGGGACGTCCGGGGAGCTGTTTTTT | CASSPGTGTSGELFF
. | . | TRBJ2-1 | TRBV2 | TGTGCCAGCAGTCTGGGGGGTTATGAGCAGTTCTTC | CASSLGGYEQFF
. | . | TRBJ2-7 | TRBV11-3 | TGTGCCAGCAGCTTAGATCCGGAGTGGGCCTACGAGCAGTACTTC | CASSLDPEWAYEQYF
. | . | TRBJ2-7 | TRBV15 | TGTGCCACCAGCAGAGAACGGACAGAAGTTTTCGACGAGCAGTACTTC | CATSRERTEVFDEQYF
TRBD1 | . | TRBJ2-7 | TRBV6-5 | TGTGCCAGCAGGGGACAGGGGGCTTACGAGCAGTACTTC | CASRGQGAYEQYF
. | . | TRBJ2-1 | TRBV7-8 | TGTGCCAGCAGCTTAGACAGTCGCGGTGAGCAGTTCTTC | CASSLDSRGEQFF
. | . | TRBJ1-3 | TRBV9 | TGTGCCAGCAGCGTCGGGAGCTCTGGAAACACCATATATTTT | CASSVGSSGNTIYF
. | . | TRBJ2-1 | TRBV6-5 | TGTGCCAGCAGTTACTATTCGGCCCAGAATGAGCAGTTCTTC | CASSYYSAQNEQFF